This T cell receptor (beta chain) was found in a study of T-cell reconstitution after alpha-beta-depleted transplantation in children. Whole-study findings and limits: In some patients, recipient T cells and intrathymic progenitors surviving conditioning explained high day-60 diversity. Several hundred expanded graft clones reportedly gave rise to the alpha-beta T cells present about two months after transplant. T-cell counts and diversity at one year following transplant were attributed mainly to newly produced T cells.

Construction of the TCRbeta library involved unique molecular identifiers. TCRdb used MiXCR to reprocess the PCR reads, holding one entry per CDR3 protein. The sample records around 370,000 distinct CDR3 sequences, 15% to 20% being singletons. CDR1 is GTSNPN, CDR2 SVGIG, per germline (reference sequence). The CDR3 has 15 amino acids. V lost 3 bases, J lost 6 bases, and 9 bases stayed unmatched. This clonotype showed up just a few times. Its antigen is undetermined. The chain joins TRBV30 to TRBJ2-2; 8 nucleotides align to TRBD1. The starting material was PBMCs, mostly from graft donor cells, obtained 360 days after TCRalphabeta/CD19-depleted stem cell transplant. The origin of this receptor is a male patient aged 2 to 9 who had a stem cell transplant for acute lymphoblastic leukemia, so the T cells may come from the graft donor. The CDR3 region is CAWSSWTGTSGELFF. In DNA, the CDR3 is TGTGCCTGGAGCTCCTGGACAGGGACGTCCGGGGAGCTGTTTTTT.